This entry describes one T cell receptor beta chain. This sample was taken from a study of shared clonotypes between healthy human individuals. For the study at large: Donors, aged 18 to 49, were a couple of women and three men.

The donors, all of them Caucasian adults, lived in Nashville, Tennessee. Unmatched junction bases numbered 3, after V lost 0 bases and J lost 4 bases. The CDR3 is 15 residues long. The germline V gene has CDR1 SGDLS and CDR2 YYNGEE. The method was immunoSEQ multiplex PCR; TCRdb's version includes in-frame clones alone and lacks a portion of them. The table includes over a million clones, 95% to 97% detected once. Input material: naive CD4+ T cells sorted from blood. The subset denotes: CD45RA+ positively selected. The chain carries TRBV9 and TRBJ2-5; 10 positions match TRBD1. This clonotype was sampled from a man aged 25 to 40 in good health. CDR3: CASSVERTGGETQYF. CDR3 coding DNA: TGTGCCAGCAGCGTAGAACGGACAGGGGGAGAGACCCAGTACTTC.